Each of the 3 T cell receptor beta chains below was sequenced from the same sample in a study of T cell responses to AZD1222 COVID-19 vaccine. Some clones are missing from TCRdb's copy, which holds only in-frame ones; the method was immunoSEQ multiplex PCR. The sample shows roughly 110,000 clones, around 91% of them seen only once. Here the sequenced sample was peripheral blood, taken on day 0 of AZD1222 vaccination. Receptors originate from an adult in good health.

The chain has TRBV15 and TRBJ1-1, with D unclear. The CDR3 totals 15 residues. Germline-derived CDR1 and CDR2 are LNHNV and YYDKDF (reference sequence). V lost 1 base to trimming and J lost 0 bases, with 9 bases between them. The CDR3 bases are TGTGCCACCAGCAGAGGAAGGGAGGTGAACACTGAAGCTTTCTTT. Translation gives CATSRGREVNTEAFF.

The DNA for the CDR3 is TGTGCCAGCTCACCGACCGCAGGGCTTCACAATCAGCCCCAGCATTTT. Translating it yields CASSPTAGLHNQPQHF. V usage is TRBV18 and J usage is TRBJ1-5, with D maybe TRBD1 (5 bases). V was pared by 3 bases and J by 3 bases, with 15 bases between. The CDR3 loop spans 16 amino acids. Germline V CDR1 and CDR2: KGHSH, LQKENI.

The rearrangement joins TRBV3-1 (or the pseudogene TRBV3-2) to TRBJ2-5; D is perhaps TRBD1 (5 bases). The length of the CDR3 is 13 residues. V was trimmed by 0 bases and J by 6 bases, leaving 8 bases between them. Germline values: CDR1 LGHDT, CDR2 YNNKEL (reference sequence). CDR3 protein: CASSQDLGQTQYF. Written as DNA, the CDR3 is TGTGCCAGCAGCCAAGATTTGGGGCAGACCCAGTACTTC.